This T cell receptor (beta chain) was sequenced in a study of breast tumors, draining lymph nodes, adjacent tissues. Study-level points and caveats: Tumor repertoires ranked between lymph nodes and nontumor tissue in diversity, with V and J gene preferences.

TCRdb passed the multiplex PCR reads through MiXCR, listing each CDR3 protein once. The sample records around 230,000 distinct CDR3 sequences, 32% being singletons. This clonotype appeared many times. The antigen remains unidentified. Breast cancer patients provided tissue from their axillary draining lymph nodes. This CDR3 has 15 amino acids. V shed 6 bases and J shed 6 bases, with 20 bases lying between them. Germline CDR1 reads DFQATT; CDR2 reads SNEGSKA (reference sequence). The origin of this receptor is a female donor with breast cancer. Some clones in this sample may be carry-over from other donors' samples. Sample: axillary lymph node tissue. The V and J genes are TRBV20-1 and TRBJ2-2; no clear D gene. The CDR3 DNA reads TGCAGTGCCATATCCCCCCCAGCTGTATCCGGGGAGCTGTTTTTT. Translation: CSAISPPAVSGELFF.